This T cell receptor (beta chain) was retrieved from a study of CD4 T cells in relation to SARS-CoV-2 and coronaviruses (dated by TCRdb to about 2021). In the study overall: Using patient-derived lymphoblastoid cell lines, the shared crossreactive spike epitopes were mapped to their HLA restriction. For other donors in the study, expansion assays were sequenced with a different, Illumina-based TCR-beta assay. Memory CD4+ T cell crossreactivity between SARS-CoV-2 and common cold coronavirus spike proteins was assessed at the TCR clonotype level in the study. The Adaptive Biotechnologies TCR-sequencing kit was used to sequence samples from a few pre-COVID donors and the naive versus memory experiments, while other data came from Illumina-based sequencing.

Concerning this clone: Its recognized antigen is unknown. There are no base qualities to consult, and no much larger clone falls within one base.

Uncultured naive and memory CD4+ T cell DNA received deep-resolution immunoSEQ TCR-beta sequencing. Regarding the original processing steps: Preprocessing removed nonproductive sequences and CDR3s not starting with C, not ending with F or W, or shorter than 7 amino acids. Cultured and uncultured naive and memory CD4+ repertoires were searched for previously identified spike- and CEF-reactive CDR3s. CDR3 homology was quantified as pairwise Levenshtein distance, calculated with the stringdist R package after three terminal residues were trimmed from each end. The table was pulled from immuneACCESS by TCRdb, which kept in-frame rearrangements only. Such tables lose some clones; where checked, under half of the loss comes from unresolved V genes, and the rest has no known cause. The DNA was the basis for D and trimming; V, J and clone size are from that table. The sample data list about 59,000 clones, and roughly 88% of these were observed just once. The ten most abundant clones make up 1.3% to 1.5% of the sample.

Paper-wide results and their limitations: Pre-pandemic and post-infection samples were not both contributed by any donor, so tracing of the source of pre-existing responses was limited. Small numbers of patients and of tested TCRs were a limitation of the study. Sequencing of naive versus memory cells indicated that the assay detects memory recall responses, not primary responses primed during culture. Crossreactive clones showed significantly weaker SARS-CoV-2-driven expansion than monoreactive clones, consistent with antigenic imprinting. Approximately 69% of donors had memory CD4+ clonotypes that crossrecognized SARS-CoV-2 and at least one common cold coronavirus spike. Crossreactivity analysis centred on spike protein, so crossreactivity against other viral proteins was not assessed.

CD4+ T cells from unexposed donors were collected before the COVID-19 pandemic (2011-2018). Naive and memory CD4+ T cells were separated from cryopreserved PBMCs by CD4 enrichment followed by EasySep naive CD4+ T cell enrichment. Leukapheresis product for the unexposed donors was bought commercially. Ficoll-Paque PLUS gradient centrifugation was used to isolate PBMCs from either whole blood or leukapheresis product. PBMCs were either cryopreserved at -140°C or used fresh in the expansion assay. The QIAamp Micro DNA Kit was used to extract genomic DNA from the CD4+ T cells. The sequence came from a human donor in good health. Specimen: memory CD4+ T cells from PBMCs. The cell subset or site label on this specimen signifies: memory (non-naive) CD4+ T cells.

The DNA sequence is TGCAGCGTTGGAGGGGACTACCTCTCTGGGGCCAACGTCCTGACTTTC. It encodes CSVGGDYLSGANVLTF. The chain joins TRBV29-1 to TRBJ2-6; TRBD2 fits 7 bases in the junction. From the cysteine through the phenylalanine, the CDR3 covers 16 amino acids. Just CDR3 DNA is preserved here, 48 bases in frame from base 1. V lost 4 bases and J lost 0 bases, and the count of bases not matched to a germline gene is 6. In the germline V gene, CDR1 corresponds to SQVTM and CDR2 to ANQGSEA.